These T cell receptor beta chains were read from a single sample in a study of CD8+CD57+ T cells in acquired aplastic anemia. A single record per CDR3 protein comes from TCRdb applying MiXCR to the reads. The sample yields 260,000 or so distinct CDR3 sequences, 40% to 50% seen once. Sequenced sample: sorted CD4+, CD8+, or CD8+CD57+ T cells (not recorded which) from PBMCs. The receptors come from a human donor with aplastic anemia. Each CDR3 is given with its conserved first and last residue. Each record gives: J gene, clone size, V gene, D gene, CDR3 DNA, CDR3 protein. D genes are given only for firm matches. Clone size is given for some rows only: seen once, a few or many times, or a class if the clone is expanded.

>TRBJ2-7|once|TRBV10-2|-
TGCGCCAGCAGTGTTGTAGGGTGGGAGCAGTACTTC
CASSVVGWEQYF
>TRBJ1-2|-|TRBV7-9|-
TGTGCCAGCAGCTTAACACCAGGTGGCTACACCTTC
CASSLTPGGYTF
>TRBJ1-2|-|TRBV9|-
TGTGCCAGCAGTGATGATCTAAGGATGGCCCCCGCAGATGGCTACACCTTC
CASSDDLRMAPADGYTF
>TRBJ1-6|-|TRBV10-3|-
TGTGCCAGCAGGGAAACAGGGAGGCCTTACTTT
CASRETGRPYF
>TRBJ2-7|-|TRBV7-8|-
TGTGCCAGCAGCCTACGTAGCGTACTCGAGCAGTACTTC
CASSLRSVLEQYF
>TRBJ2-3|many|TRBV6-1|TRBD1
TGTGCCAGCAGTGATAAGACAGGGGAAGCAGATACGCAGTATTTT
CASSDKTGEADTQYF
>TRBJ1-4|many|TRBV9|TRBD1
TGTGCCAGCAGCGGCGGGACAGGGGGCGCGAATGAAAAACTGTTTTTT
CASSGGTGGANEKLFF
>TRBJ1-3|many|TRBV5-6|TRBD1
TGTGCCAGCAGCTCAGACAGGGAGCCTGGAAACACCATATATTTT
CASSSDREPGNTIYF
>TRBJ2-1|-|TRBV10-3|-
TGTGCCATCAGTTGGGTTGATGAGCAGTTCTTC
CAISWVDEQFF
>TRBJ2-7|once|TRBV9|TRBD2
TGTGCCAGCAGCGACGGGACTAGCCCTAAGGGGTACGAGCAGTACTTC
CASSDGTSPKGYEQYF
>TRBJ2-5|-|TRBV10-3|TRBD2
TGTGCCAGCAGTGTGACTAGCGGGGGGGCGGAGACCCAGTACTTC
CASSVTSGGAETQYF
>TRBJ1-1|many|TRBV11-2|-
TGTGCCAGCAGCTTAGTCGCCTGGGACCACACTGAAGCTTTCTTT
CASSLVAWDHTEAFF
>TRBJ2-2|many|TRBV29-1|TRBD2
TGCAGCGGGATAGGGACTAGCGGGAGGGCCGGGGAGCTGTTTTTT
CSGIGTSGRAGELFF
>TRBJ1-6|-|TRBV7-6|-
TGTGCCAGCAGCTTAGCGGGTTTTAATTCACCCCTCCACTTT
CASSLAGFNSPLHF
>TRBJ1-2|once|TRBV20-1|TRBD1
TGCAGTGCTAGAAGGGGGACAGGGGAAGATGGCTACACCTTC
CSARRGTGEDGYTF
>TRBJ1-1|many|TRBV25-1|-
TGTGCCAGCAGTGAATACCAGGATAACACTGAAGCTTTCTTT
CASSEYQDNTEAFF
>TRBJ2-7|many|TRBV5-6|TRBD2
TGTGCCAGCAGCCATGGGAGGGATAGCTCCTACGAGCAGTACTTC
CASSHGRDSSYEQYF
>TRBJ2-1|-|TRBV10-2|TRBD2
TGCGCCAGCAGTCTAGCGGGTTTTTTAGACAATGAGCAGTTCTTC
CASSLAGFLDNEQFF
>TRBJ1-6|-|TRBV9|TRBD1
TGTGCCAGCAGCTTGGGGACAGGCTTGTATAATTCACCCCTCCACTTT
CASSLGTGLYNSPLHF
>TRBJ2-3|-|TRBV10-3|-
TGTGCCATCAGTGACGGATACACAGATACGCAGTATTTT
CAISDGYTDTQYF
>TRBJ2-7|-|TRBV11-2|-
TGTGCCAGCAGCTCTAATCCGTTTTTCTACGAGCAGTACTTC
CASSSNPFFYEQYF
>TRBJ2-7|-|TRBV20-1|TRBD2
TGCAGTGCTAGATGGAGCCCCTCTAGCGGGAGGGAGAGGTACGAGCAGTACTTC
CSARWSPSSGRERYEQYF
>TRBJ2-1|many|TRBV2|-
TGTGCCAGCAGTGAATGGCTGACGAGCTCCTACAATGAGCAGTTCTTC
CASSEWLTSSYNEQFF
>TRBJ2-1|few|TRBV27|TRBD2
TGTGCCAGCAGTTTACCCCGGGGTAGCGGGAGTGATGAGCAGTTCTTC
CASSLPRGSGSDEQFF
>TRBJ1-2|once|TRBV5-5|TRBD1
TGTGCCAGCAGCGGGACAGGGATGAGCCACTATGGCTACACCTTC
CASSGTGMSHYGYTF
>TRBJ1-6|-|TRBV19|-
TGTGCCTGGAGCTACAGGGAAAGCTCCTATAATTCACCCCTCCACTTT
CAWSYRESSYNSPLHF
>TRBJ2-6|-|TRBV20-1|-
TGCAGTGCTAGAGGTTTTAACCCCTCTGGGGCCAACGTCCTGACTTTC
CSARGFNPSGANVLTF
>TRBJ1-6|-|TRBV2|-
TGTGCCAGCAGTGGTGTCGCCTTGCCGGATTCACCCCTCCACTTT
CASSGVALPDSPLHF
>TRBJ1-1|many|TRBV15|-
TGTGCCACCAGCAGAGATGAACCCCGGACGGCGGACACTGAAGCTTTCTTT
CATSRDEPRTADTEAFF
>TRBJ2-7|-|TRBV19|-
TGTGCCAGTAGTCTTCGAGGGGGAGGGTCCTACGAGCAGTACTTC
CASSLRGGGSYEQYF
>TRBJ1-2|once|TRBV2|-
TGTGCCAGCAGTTTCGTTACCGGGGCCTCTCTTGGCTACACCTTC
CASSFVTGASLGYTF
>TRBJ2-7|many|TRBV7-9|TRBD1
TGTGCCAGCAGCTTACCCGGGACAGGGCTGCCCTACGAGCAGTACTTC
CASSLPGTGLPYEQYF
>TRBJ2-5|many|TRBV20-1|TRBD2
TGCAGTGCACCACCGGAGGGGAGGGAAGAGACCCAGTACTTC
CSAPPEGREETQYF
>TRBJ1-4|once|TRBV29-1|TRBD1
TGCAGCGCTAGACAGGGATTGAATGAAAAACTGTTTTTT
CSARQGLNEKLFF